This T cell receptor beta chain comes out of a study of blood T cells in healthy people across ages. Worth noting for this clonotype: Its matching antigen is unknown.

The CDR3 runs to 16 residues. The V end was cut by 0 bases, the J end by 0 bases, with 11 bases between. Looked up from germline, CDR1 is KGHSH and CDR2 is LQKENI. The authors isolated at least 7 million PBMCs per sample. A second about 6 to 12 cycle PCR used barcoded and J-beta primers. TCRdb itself ran the 5' RACE reads through MiXCR, one entry per CDR3 protein. This sample has 1.5 million or so distinct CDR3 sequences; 35% to 45% occur once, and the top ten carry approximately 4%. General study results and limits: Possibly, changes in expanded clonotypes were confounded because donor CMV status was unknown. Older age coincided with a roughly linear decline in TCR beta diversity per million T cells. Versus aged donors, long-lived donors had higher diversity and more naive CD4+ cells.

The sequence derives from a woman aged 18-29 years in good health. Source material: blood. This rearrangement joins TRBV18 to TRBJ2-5; TRBD1 might be the D (5 bases). As DNA, the CDR3 is TGTGCCAGCTCACCACCCTCAGGGTCGTACCAAGAGACCCAGTACTTC. This gives the protein CASSPPSGSYQETQYF.